This TCR beta chain was captured by sequencing in a study of T cell changes during pregnancy in multiple sclerosis. Clones were sequenced by immunoSEQ multiplex PCR, and TCRdb holds only the in-frame ones, with some missing. The sample has about 100,000 clones, approximately 94% seen once; the top ten hold 0.9%. The V end was cut by 5 bases, the J end by 1 base, with 12 bases between. The CDR3 is 14 residues long. Germline values: CDR1 MNHEY, CDR2 SVGAGI. This sample comprised peripheral blood, obtained before pregnancy. The chain couples TRBV6-5 to TRBJ2-7; D might be TRBD1 (6 bases). This TCR was recovered from a female donor with multiple sclerosis, enrolled in a pregnancy study. The CDR3 DNA follows: TGTGCCAGCAGTGCGACAGGCCGGTCCTACGAGCAGTACTTC. It codes for CASSATGRSYEQYF.